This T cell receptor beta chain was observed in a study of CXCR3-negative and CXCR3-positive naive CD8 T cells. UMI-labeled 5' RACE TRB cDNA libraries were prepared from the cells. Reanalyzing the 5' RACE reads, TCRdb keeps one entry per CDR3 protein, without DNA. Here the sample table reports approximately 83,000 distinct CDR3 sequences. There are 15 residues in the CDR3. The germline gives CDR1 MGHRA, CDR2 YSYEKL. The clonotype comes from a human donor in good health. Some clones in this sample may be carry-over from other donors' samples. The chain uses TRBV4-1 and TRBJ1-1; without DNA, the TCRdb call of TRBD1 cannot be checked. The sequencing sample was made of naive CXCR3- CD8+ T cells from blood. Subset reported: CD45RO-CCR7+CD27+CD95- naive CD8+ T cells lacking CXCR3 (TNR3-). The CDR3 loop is CASSQRQGEDTEAFF.